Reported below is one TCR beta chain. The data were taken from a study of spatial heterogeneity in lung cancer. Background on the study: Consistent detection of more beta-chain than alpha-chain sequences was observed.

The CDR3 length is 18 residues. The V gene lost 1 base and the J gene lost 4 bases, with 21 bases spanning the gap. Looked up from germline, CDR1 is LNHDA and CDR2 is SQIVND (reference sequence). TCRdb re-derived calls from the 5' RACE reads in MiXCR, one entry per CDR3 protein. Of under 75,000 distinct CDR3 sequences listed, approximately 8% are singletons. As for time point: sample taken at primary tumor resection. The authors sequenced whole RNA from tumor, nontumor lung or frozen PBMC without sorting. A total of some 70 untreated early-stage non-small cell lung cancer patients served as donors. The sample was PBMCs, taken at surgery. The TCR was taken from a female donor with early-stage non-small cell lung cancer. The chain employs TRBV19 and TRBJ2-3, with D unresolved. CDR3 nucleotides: TGTGCCAGTAGTATAGCTTCCCGAAGCCGATTGGGGTCAGATACGCAGTATTTT. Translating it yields CASSIASRSRLGSDTQYF.